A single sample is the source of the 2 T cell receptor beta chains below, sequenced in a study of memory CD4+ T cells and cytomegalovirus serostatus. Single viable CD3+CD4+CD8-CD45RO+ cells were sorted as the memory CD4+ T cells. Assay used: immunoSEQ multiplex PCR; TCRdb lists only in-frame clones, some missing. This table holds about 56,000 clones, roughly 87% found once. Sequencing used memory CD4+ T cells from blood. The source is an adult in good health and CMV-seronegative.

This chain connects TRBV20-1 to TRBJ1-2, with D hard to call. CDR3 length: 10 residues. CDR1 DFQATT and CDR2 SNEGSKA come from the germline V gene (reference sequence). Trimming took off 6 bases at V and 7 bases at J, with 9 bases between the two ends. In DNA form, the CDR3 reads TGCAGTGCCAGGACCGGTGGCTACACCTTC. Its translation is CSARTGGYTF.

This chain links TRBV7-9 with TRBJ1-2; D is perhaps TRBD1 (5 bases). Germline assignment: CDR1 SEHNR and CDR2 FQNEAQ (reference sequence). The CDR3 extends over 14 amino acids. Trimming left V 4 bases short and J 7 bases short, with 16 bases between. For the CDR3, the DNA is TGTGCCAGCAGCTCTCCCCCAAGGGGCGGTGGCTACACCTTC. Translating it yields CASSSPPRGGGYTF.